These 14 T cell receptor beta chains were sequenced from one sample in a study of human thymus T cells. Clones were sequenced by immunoSEQ multiplex PCR, and TCRdb holds only the in-frame ones, with some missing. The table includes some 130,000 clones, around 94% detected once. Corrective heart surgery yielded the resections from which the thymus tissue came. Sequencing was carried out using thymus tissue. Receptors originate from a boy under three years old with a congenital heart defect but otherwise immunologically healthy.

This clone was detected once. The chain links TRBV29-1 to TRBJ2-1; D unresolved. The V and J ends lost 1 base and 11 bases respectively, with 18 bases between them. Germline loops: CDR1 SQVTM, CDR2 ANQGSEA. This CDR3 contains 14 residues. The CDR3 spells CSVEANPPDGQQFF. CDR3 nucleotides: TGCAGCGTTGAAGCTAATCCTCCCGACGGTCAGCAGTTCTTC.

For the CDR3, the DNA is TGTGCCAGCAGCCCGGGACGGAACTACGAGCAGTACTTC. The encoded protein is CASSPGRNYEQYF. V usage is TRBV14 and J usage is TRBJ2-7; the D call may be TRBD1 or TRBD2 (5 bases each). Germline V gives CDR1 SGHDN, CDR2 FVKESK. The V end was cut by 4 bases, the J end by 3 bases, with 10 bases between. The CDR3 contains 13 residues.

The chain employs TRBV28 and TRBJ1-3, with unresolved D. V was clipped by 7 bases and J by 2 bases, with 30 bases between them. Germline lookup yields CDR1 MDHEN and CDR2 SYDVKM. The CDR3 is made up of 20 amino acids. CDR3 residues: CASTTGRVSLASLTGNTIYF. The CDR3 DNA reads TGTGCCAGCACCACTGGGAGGGTCTCCCTGGCCTCTTTAACTGGAAACACCATATATTTT.

This rearrangement joins TRBV5-4 to TRBJ1-2; D is uncertain. The V end was cut by 2 bases, the J end by 3 bases, with 14 bases between. CDR1 SGHNT and CDR2 YYREEE come from the germline V gene (reference sequence). The length of the CDR3 is 15 residues. The CDR3 coding sequence is TGTGCCAGCAGCTTTCACCTGGCTGGTGACTATGGCTACACCTTC. Amino acids: CASSFHLAGDYGYTF.

V usage is TRBV5-1 and J usage is TRBJ1-1; TRBD1 aligns across 7 bases. This CDR3 has 15 residues. Looked up from germline, CDR1 is SGHRS and CDR2 is YFSETQ. The junction had 19 bases not matched to a gene; V was cut back by 6 bases and J by 11 bases. The CDR3 loop reads CASNWDSSSRGPAFF. The CDR3, as DNA: TGCGCCAGCAATTGGGACAGCTCTTCCCGGGGGCCGGCTTTCTTT.

J is TRBJ2-7 and V is TRBV27; 8 bases fit TRBD1. Trimming removed 6 bases from V and 6 bases from J; junction bases left unmatched: 7. The CDR3 is 13 amino acids. Germline CDR1 is MNHEY and CDR2 is SMNVEV (reference sequence). The CDR3 region is CASRRQGLPEQYF. The CDR3 nucleotides are TGTGCCAGCAGGCGACAGGGGCTGCCCGAGCAGTACTTC.

Turning to this clone: One end of the junction varies from germline; a read error may be responsible. The chain combines TRBV6-5 with TRBJ2-7; TRBD2 might be the D (5 bases). This CDR3 is built from 11 residues. Germline CDR1 MNHEY, CDR2 SVGAGI. The CDR3 DNA reads as TGTGCCAGCAGTTCCTCAGGAGGCCGGTGGTTC. It translates to CASSSSGGRWF.

The V call is TRBV7-9, the J call TRBJ2-6; 8 bases are a match to TRBD1. CDR3 length: 16 amino acids. Germline V gives CDR1 SEHNR, CDR2 FQNEAQ (reference sequence). The CDR3 reads CAPQGQVASGANVLTF. The CDR3 DNA reads TGTGCACCACAGGGACAGGTCGCCTCTGGGGCCAACGTCCTGACTTTC.

The gene calls are TRBV29-1 and TRBJ2-7; a weak D match, TRBD1 (6 bases). Per germline, CDR1 SQVTM and CDR2 ANQGSEA. This CDR3 region has 12 residues. V lost 6 bases and J 6 bases, leaving 15 bases between the germline ends. The DNA for the CDR3 is TGCAGCGTGAACCAGGGGAAGGGCGAGCAGTACTTC. Translation gives CSVNQGKGEQYF.

The genes are TRBV7-2 and TRBJ2-3; D ambiguous. The CDR3 spans 16 residues. V lost 3 bases to trimming and J lost 2 bases, with 15 bases between them. Germline loops: CDR1 SGHTA, CDR2 FQGNSA. The CDR3 DNA follows: TGTGCCAGCAGCTTCGGATGGGTCCACTTCACAGATACGCAGTATTTT. It translates to CASSFGWVHFTDTQYF.

V and J are TRBV4-1 and TRBJ2-7, with 10 nucleotides matching TRBD2. The V and J ends lost 0 bases and 0 bases, in that order; junction bases with no gene match: 8. CDR1 is MGHRA, CDR2 YSYEKL, per germline. The CDR3 spans 18 residues. CDR3 loop: CASSQERAGGPSSYEQYF. In DNA form, the CDR3 reads TGCGCCAGCAGCCAAGAACGAGCGGGGGGGCCTAGCTCCTACGAGCAGTACTTC.

The chain employs TRBV6-1 and TRBJ1-4; D gene unclear. Germline lookup yields CDR1 MNHNS and CDR2 SASEGT. Trimming cost V 2 bases and J 0 bases, with 16 bases left between them. This CDR3 is 18 amino acids long. The CDR3 DNA reads TGTGCCAGCAGTGAAATGGGCCCACGAGTTGCAACTAATGAAAAACTGTTTTTT. This gives the protein CASSEMGPRVATNEKLFF.

The chain recombines TRBV4-3 with TRBJ2-7; TRBD2 matches 8 bases. The length of the CDR3 is 14 residues. The V gene end was trimmed by 3 bases and the J gene end by 3 bases; junction bases not matched to a gene: 4. Germline lookup yields CDR1 LGHNA and CDR2 YSLEER. The CDR3 reads CASSQGLGNYEQYF. In DNA, the CDR3 is TGCGCCAGCAGCCAGGGACTAGGGAACTACGAGCAGTACTTC.

This chain links TRBV21-1 with TRBJ1-1. TRBV21-1 is marked as a pseudogene. This CDR3 region has 12 residues. CDR3 sequence: CASQRQNTEAFF. DNA for the CDR3: TGTGCCTCTCAGAGGCAAAACACTGAAGCTTTCTTT.